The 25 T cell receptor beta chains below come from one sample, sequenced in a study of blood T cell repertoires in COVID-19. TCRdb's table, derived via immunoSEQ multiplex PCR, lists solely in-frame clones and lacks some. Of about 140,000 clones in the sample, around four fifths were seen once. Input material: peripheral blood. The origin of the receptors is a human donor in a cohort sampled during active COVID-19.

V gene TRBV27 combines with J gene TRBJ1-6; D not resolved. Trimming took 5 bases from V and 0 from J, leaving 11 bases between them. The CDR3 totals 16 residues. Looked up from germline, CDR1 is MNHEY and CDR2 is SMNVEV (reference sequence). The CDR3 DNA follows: TGTGCCAGCAGTGCCCAACGGAGCTCCTATAATTCACCCCTCCACTTT. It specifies CASSAQRSSYNSPLHF.

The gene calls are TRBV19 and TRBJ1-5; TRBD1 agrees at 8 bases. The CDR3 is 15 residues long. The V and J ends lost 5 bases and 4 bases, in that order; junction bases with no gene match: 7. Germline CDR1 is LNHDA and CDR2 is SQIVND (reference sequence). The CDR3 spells CASSFHRGSNQPQHF. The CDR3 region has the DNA TGTGCCAGTAGTTTCCACAGGGGGTCAAATCAGCCCCAGCATTTT.

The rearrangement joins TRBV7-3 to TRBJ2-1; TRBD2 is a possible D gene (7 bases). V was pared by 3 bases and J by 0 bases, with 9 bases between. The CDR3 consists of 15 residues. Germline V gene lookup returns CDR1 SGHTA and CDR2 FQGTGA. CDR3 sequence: CASSLGGGSYNEQFF. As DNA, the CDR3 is TGTGCCAGCAGCTTGGGAGGGGGCTCCTACAATGAGCAGTTCTTC.

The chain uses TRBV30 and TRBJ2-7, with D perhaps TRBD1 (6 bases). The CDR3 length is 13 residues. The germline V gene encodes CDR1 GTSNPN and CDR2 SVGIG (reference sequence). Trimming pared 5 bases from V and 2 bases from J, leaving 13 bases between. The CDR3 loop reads CAWGAGVTYEQYF. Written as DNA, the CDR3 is TGTGCCTGGGGGGCAGGGGTCACCTACGAGCAGTACTTC.

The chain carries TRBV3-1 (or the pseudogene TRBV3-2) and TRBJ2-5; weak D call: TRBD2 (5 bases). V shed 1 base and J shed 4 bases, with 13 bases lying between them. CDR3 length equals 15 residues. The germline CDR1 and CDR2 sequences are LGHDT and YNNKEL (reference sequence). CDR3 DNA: TGTGCCAGCAGCCAAGGCCGGGGTTTGGGAGAGACCCAGTACTTC. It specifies CASSQGRGLGETQYF.

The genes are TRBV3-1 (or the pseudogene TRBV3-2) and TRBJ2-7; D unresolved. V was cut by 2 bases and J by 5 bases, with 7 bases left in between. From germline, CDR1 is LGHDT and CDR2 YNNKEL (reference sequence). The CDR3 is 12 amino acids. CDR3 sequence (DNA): TGTGCCAGCAGCCAAACTACTAACGAGCAGTACTTC. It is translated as CASSQTTNEQYF.

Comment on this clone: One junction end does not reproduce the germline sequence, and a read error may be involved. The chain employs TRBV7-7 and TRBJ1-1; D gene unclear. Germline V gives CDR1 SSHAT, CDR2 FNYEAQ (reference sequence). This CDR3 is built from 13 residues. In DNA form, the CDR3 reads TGTGCTAGCAGCCGAACAGTGAACACTGAAGCTTTCTTT. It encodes CASSRTVNTEAFF.

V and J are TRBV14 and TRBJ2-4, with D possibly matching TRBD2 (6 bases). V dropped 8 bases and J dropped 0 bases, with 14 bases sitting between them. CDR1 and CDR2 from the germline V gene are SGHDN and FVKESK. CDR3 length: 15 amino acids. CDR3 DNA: TGTGCCAGCCCCCAGTTGGGACTAGCCAAAAACATTCAGTACTTC. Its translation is CASPQLGLAKNIQYF.

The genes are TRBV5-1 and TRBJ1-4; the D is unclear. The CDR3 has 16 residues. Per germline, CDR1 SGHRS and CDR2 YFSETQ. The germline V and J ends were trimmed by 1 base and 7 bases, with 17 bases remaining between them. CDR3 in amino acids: CASSLNSIRRGEKLFF. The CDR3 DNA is TGCGCCAGCAGCTTGAATTCGATTCGTCGCGGTGAAAAACTGTTTTTT.

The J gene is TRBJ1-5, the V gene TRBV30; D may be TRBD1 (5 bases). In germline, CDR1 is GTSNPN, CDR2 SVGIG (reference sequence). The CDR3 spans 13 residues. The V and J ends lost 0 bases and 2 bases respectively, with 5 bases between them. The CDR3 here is CAWSVTGNQPQHF. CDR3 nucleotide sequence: TGTGCCTGGAGTGTGACAGGCAATCAGCCCCAGCATTTT.

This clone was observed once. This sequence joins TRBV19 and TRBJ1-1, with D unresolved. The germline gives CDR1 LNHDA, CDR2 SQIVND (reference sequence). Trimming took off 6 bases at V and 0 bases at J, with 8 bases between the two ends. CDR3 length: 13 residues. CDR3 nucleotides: TGTGCCAGTAGAGCCAGGATGAACACTGAAGCTTTCTTT. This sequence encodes CASRARMNTEAFF. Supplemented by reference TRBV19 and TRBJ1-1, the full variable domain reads DGGITQSPKYLFRKEGQNVTLSCEQNLNHDAMYWYRQDPGQGLRLIYYSQIVNDFQKGDIAEGYSVSREKKESFPLTVTSAQKNPTAFYLCASRARMNTEAFFGQGTRLTVV.

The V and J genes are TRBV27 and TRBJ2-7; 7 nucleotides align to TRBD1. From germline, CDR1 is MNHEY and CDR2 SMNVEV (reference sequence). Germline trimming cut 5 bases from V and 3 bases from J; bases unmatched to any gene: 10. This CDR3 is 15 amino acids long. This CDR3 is CASSRPGQSFYEQYF. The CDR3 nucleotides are TGTGCCAGCAGTAGACCGGGACAGTCATTCTACGAGCAGTACTTC.

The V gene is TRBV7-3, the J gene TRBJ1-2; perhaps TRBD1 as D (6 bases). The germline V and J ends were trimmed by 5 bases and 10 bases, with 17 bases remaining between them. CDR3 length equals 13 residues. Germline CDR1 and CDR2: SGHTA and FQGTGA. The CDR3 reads CASSPTGLDDYTF. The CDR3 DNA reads TGTGCCAGCAGCCCGACAGGCTTGGACGACTACACCTTC.

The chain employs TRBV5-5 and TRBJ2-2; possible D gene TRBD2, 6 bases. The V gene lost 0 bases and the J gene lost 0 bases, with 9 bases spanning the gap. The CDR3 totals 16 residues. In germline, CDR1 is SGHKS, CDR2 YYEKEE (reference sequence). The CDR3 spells CASSLVGGSNTGELFF. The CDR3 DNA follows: TGTGCCAGCAGCTTGGTCGGGGGTTCGAACACCGGGGAGCTGTTTTTT.

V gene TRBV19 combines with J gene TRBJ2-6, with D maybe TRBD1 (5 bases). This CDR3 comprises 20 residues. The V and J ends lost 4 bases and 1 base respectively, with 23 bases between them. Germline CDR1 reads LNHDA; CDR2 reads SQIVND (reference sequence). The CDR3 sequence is CASSKPHASTVASGANVLTF. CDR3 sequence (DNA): TGTGCCAGTAGTAAACCCCATGCCTCGACAGTTGCATCTGGGGCCAACGTCCTGACTTTC.

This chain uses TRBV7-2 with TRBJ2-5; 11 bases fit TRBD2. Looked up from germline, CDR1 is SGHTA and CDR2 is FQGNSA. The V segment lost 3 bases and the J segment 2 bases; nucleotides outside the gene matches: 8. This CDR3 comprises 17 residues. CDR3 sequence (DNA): TGTGCCAGCAGCTTGATAGCGGGAGGGCCGGGGCAAGAGACCCAGTACTTC. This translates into CASSLIAGGPGQETQYF.

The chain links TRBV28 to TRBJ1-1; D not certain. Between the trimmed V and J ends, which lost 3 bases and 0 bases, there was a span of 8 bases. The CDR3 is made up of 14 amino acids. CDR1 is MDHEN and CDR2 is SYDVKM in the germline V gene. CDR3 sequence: CASSLVSVNTEAFF. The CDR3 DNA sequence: TGTGCCAGCAGTTTGGTCAGCGTGAACACTGAAGCTTTCTTT. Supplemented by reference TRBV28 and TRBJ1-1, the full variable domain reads DVKVTQSSRYLVKRTGEKVFLECVQDMDHENMFWYRQDPGLGLRLIYFSYDVKMKEKGDIPEGYSVSREKKERFSLILESASTNQTSMYLCASSLVSVNTEAFFGQGTRLTVV.

DNA for the CDR3: TGTGCCAGCAGTTTACACGTCGGTATGTACGAGCAGTACTTC. It encodes CASSLHVGMYEQYF. The chain combines TRBV28 with TRBJ2-7, with unresolved D. Germline loops: CDR1 MDHEN, CDR2 SYDVKM. Trimming left V 2 bases short and J 4 bases short, with 12 bases between. The CDR3 spans 14 residues.

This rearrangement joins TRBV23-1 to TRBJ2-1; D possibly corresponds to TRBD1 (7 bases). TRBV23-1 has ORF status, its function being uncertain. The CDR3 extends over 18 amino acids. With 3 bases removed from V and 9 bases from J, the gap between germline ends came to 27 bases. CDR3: CASSHPDRRFSVGSEQFF. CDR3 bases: TGCGCCAGCAGTCACCCGGACAGGAGGTTTTCCGTCGGGAGTGAGCAGTTCTTC.

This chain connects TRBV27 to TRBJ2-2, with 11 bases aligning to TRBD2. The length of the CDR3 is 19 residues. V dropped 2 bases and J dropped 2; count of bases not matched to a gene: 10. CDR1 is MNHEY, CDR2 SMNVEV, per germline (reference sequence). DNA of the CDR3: TGTGCCAGCAGTTTACTCCCCACTAGCGGGAGTGGTAACACCGGGGAGCTGTTTTTT. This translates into CASSLLPTSGSGNTGELFF.

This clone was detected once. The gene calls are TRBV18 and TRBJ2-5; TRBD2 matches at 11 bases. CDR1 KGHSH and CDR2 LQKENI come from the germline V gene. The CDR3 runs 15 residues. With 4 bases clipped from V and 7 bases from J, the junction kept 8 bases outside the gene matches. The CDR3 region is CASSQGLAVLVTQYF. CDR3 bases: TGTGCCAGCTCACAGGGACTAGCGGTCCTGGTGACCCAGTACTTC.

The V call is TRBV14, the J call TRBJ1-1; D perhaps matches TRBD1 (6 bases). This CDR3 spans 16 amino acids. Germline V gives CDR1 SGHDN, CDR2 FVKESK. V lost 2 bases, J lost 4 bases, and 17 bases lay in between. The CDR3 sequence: CASSQITGIRGTEAFF. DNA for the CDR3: TGTGCCAGCAGCCAAATTACAGGGATTCGAGGCACTGAAGCTTTCTTT.

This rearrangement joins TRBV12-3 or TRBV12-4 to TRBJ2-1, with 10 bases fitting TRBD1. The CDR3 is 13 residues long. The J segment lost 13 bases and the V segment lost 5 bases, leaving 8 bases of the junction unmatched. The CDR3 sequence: CASSPSGQGYQFF. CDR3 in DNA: TGTGCCAGCAGTCCCTCGGGACAGGGGTATCAGTTCTTC.

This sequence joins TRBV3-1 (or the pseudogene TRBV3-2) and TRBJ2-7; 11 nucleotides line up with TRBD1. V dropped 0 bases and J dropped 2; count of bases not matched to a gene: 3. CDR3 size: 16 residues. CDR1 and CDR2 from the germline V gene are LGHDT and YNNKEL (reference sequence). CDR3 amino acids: CASSQDAGQGAYEQYF. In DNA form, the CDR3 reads TGTGCCAGCAGCCAAGATGCGGGACAGGGGGCCTACGAGCAGTACTTC.

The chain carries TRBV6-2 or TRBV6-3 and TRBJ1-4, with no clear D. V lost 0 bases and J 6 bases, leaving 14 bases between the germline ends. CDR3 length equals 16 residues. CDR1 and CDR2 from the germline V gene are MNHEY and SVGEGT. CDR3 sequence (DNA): TGTGCCAGCAGTTACTCGCTCGAGGCCCCAGATGAAAAACTGTTTTTT. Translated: CASSYSLEAPDEKLFF.